These 8 T cell receptor beta chains came from one sample sequenced in a study of cytomegalovirus exposure and HLA in healthy donors. PCR was performed using 60 Vbeta and 13 Jbeta primers. Only in-frame clones appear in the TCRdb table, and some are missing; sequencing was by immunoSEQ multiplex PCR. The sample gives 200,000 to 250,000 clones, 60% to 80% of which show up once; 1.8% is in the top ten. The sequencing sample was made of PBMCs. The receptor set was obtained from a woman aged 25 to 45 in good health and CMV-seronegative.

The chain is built from TRBV2 and TRBJ1-1; the D gene is possibly TRBD1 (6 bases). The CDR3 is made up of 15 amino acids. Germline CDR1 is SNHLY and CDR2 is FYNNEI. V dropped 4 bases and J dropped 0 bases, with 12 bases sitting between them. Here the CDR3 DNA reads TGTGCCAGCAGTGGGACAGAATTGCTGAACACTGAAGCTTTCTTT. Its protein product is CASSGTELLNTEAFF.

This sequence joins TRBV25-1 and TRBJ2-1; 14 bases align to TRBD2. Germline loops: CDR1 MGHDK, CDR2 SYGVNS. Trimming cost V 5 bases and J 2 bases; bases outside gene matches: 5. CDR3 length equals 17 residues. CDR3 loop: CASSYGTSGGTYNEQFF. CDR3 nucleotide sequence: TGTGCCAGCAGTTACGGGACTAGCGGGGGCACCTACAATGAGCAGTTCTTC.

This clone was seen a few times. This chain joins TRBV2 and TRBJ1-1, with D possibly TRBD1 on 5 matching bases. The V and J ends lost 7 bases and 5 bases respectively, with 11 bases between them. CDR1 and CDR2 from the germline V gene are SNHLY and FYNNEI. The CDR3 runs 12 residues. CDR3 residues: CASMGDLTEAFF. The CDR3 DNA follows: TGTGCCAGCATGGGGGACTTAACTGAAGCTTTCTTT. The complete variable domain, with remaining parts taken from reference TRBV2 and TRBJ1-1, reads EPEVTQTPSHQVTQMGQEVILRCVPISNHLYFYWYRQILGQKVEFLVSFYNNEISEKSEIFDDQFSVERPDGSNFTLKIRSTKLEDSAMYFCASMGDLTEAFFGQGTRLTVV.

This chain connects TRBV6-6 to TRBJ1-5; TRBD1 matches at 11 bases. Germline CDR1 reads MNHNY; CDR2 reads SVGAGI (reference sequence). Unmatched junction bases numbered 7, after V lost 6 bases and J lost 6 bases. The CDR3 is 15 amino acids. The DNA for the CDR3 is TGTGCCAGCAGACCCGGGACAGGGGGTGGTCAGCCCCAGCATTTT. Protein product: CASRPGTGGGQPQHF.

This clone was observed once. This sequence joins TRBV6-1 and TRBJ2-7, with 12 bases lining up with TRBD2. The V gene's germline CDR1 is MNHNS and CDR2 SASEGT. The trim removed 8 bases at V and 2 bases at J, leaving 1 base unmatched. The CDR3 length is 13 residues. This chain's CDR3 is CASRTSGAYEQYF. DNA for the CDR3: TGTGCCAGCCGGACTAGCGGGGCCTACGAGCAGTACTTC.

V usage is TRBV30 and J usage is TRBJ2-3, with 7 nucleotides matching TRBD2. Germline CDR1 GTSNPN, CDR2 SVGIG (reference sequence). CDR3 size: 13 residues. V shed 4 bases, J shed 6 bases, and the junction held 7 bases outside the gene matches. In DNA form, the CDR3 reads TGTGCCTGGACTAGCGGAGGAAGGGATACGCAGTATTTT. Translation: CAWTSGGRDTQYF.

The chain employs TRBV5-8 and TRBJ2-5; D is undetermined. This CDR3 is built from 10 residues. Trimming stripped 9 bases from V and 11 bases from J, with 14 bases between. Germline assignment: CDR1 SGHTS and CDR2 YDEGEE. CDR3 sequence reads: CATVSDKQYF. The CDR3 nucleotides read TGTGCCACCGTTAGTGACAAGCAGTACTTC.

On this clone: Germline is not matched at one junction end, which may reflect a read error. Other DNA sequences within the sample encode an identical CDR3. The chain links TRBV15 to TRBJ1-1; D uncertain. The germline V gene encodes CDR1 LNHNV and CDR2 YYDKDF (reference sequence). This CDR3 region has 14 residues. CDR3 in amino acids: CATSRRAGIAEAFF. DNA for the CDR3: TGTGCCACTAGCAGACGGGCGGGGATAGCTGAAGCTTTCTTT.